The entry below describes one TCR beta chain. What it recognizes is unknown. Other DNA sequences from this sample encode an identical CDR3 as well. This sample is drawn from a study of shared clonotypes between healthy human individuals. Germline CDR1 is ENHRY and CDR2 is SYGVKD. The CDR3 has 13 residues. The J segment lost 4 bases and the V segment lost 6 bases, leaving 2 bases of the junction unmatched. Study-level points and caveats: Estimated richness values were generally larger in naive subsets than in memory subsets. Sharing across four donors was highest in naive CD4 (roughly 5%) and lowest in memory CD8 (approximately 0.4%).

The protocol was immunoSEQ multiplex PCR, while the TCRdb copy is restricted to in-frame clones and leaves out a portion. The table shows a few million clones, with around nine tenths occurring only once. This chain uses TRBV10-3 with TRBJ2-5; 10 positions agree with TRBD1. The material sequenced was naive CD4+ T cells sorted from blood. Noted subset: CD45RA+ positively selected. The source of this sequence is a man aged 18 to 30 in good health. CDR3 sequence reads: CAISWDRGETQYF. The CDR3 DNA reads as TGTGCCATCAGCTGGGACAGGGGAGAGACCCAGTACTTC.